This T cell receptor beta chain derives from a study of cytomegalovirus exposure and HLA in healthy donors (dated by TCRdb to about 2017). Study-level background: According to a later analysis, the 120 or so validation repertoires were produced on the same platform as the approximately 620 repertoires of the first cohort. The study combined high-throughput TCR immunosequencing, statistical association of individual TCRs with disease status, and machine learning to predict cytomegalovirus infection status. The study aimed to test whether cataloging public T cell receptors could reveal signatures of past pathogen exposure. In addition to the first cohort of 650 to 800 subjects, a separate validation cohort of approximately 120 different subjects was used. Broad study findings and their caveats: A few of the identified cytomegalovirus-associated TCR beta chains were confirmed in vitro to be specific for cytomegalovirus antigens. The authors suggested that the approach could potentially be generalized to other disease states and immunological phenotypes. Cytomegalovirus status was reported to be diagnosed by the classifier with high specificity and sensitivity in both the original and validation cohorts. The validation cohort had no HLA typing available for a later analysis, so co-occurrence within that cohort was assessed over all 110 or so repertoires. Of the cluster scores, around 95% were above 0 in a later analysis, which found that TCRs clustered in the first cohort also tended to co-occur in the 120 validation repertoires. Most TCR sequences were observed very rarely across donors, whereas some public TCRs were present in many individuals. The study listed 164 TCR beta chains as associated with cytomegalovirus.

Of note for this clone: It has no known antigen specificity. The junction differs from germline at one of its ends, possibly a read error.

The CDR3 spans 12 residues, from the cysteine through the phenylalanine. The read is trimmed to its CDR3 DNA, 36 bases read in frame from base 1. CDR1 SSHAT and CDR2 FNYEAQ were looked up in the germline V gene (reference sequence). Separate from the roughly 700-subject first cohort, the validation cohort of 90 to 150 subjects was the group to which the donors belonged. Receptors were amplified or captured by the immunoSEQ multiplex PCR assay. The study's own analysis went as follows. A statistical classification framework was built to diagnose cytomegalovirus status from the catalog of TCR beta chain sequences. TCRdb limited this immuneACCESS table to in-frame rearrangements with V and J called. A share of clones is missing; checked studies link under half to unresolved V genes, and the rest is unexplained. V and J calls and clone size are given by that table; D and trimming were obtained from the DNA. A total of more than 95,000 clones appear in this sample, around 94% of them only once. The top ten clones comprise more than 0.9% of the sample.

The source material was PBMCs. This receptor chain uses TRBV7-7 and TRBJ2-2, with the D segment identity uncertain. The TCR comes from a woman aged 18-35 years in good health and CMV-seronegative. The CDR3 protein is CASSPRTGELFF. The bases read TGTGCTAGCAGCCCCCGCACCGGGGAGCTGTTTTTT.